Shown below are 9 T cell receptor beta chains from a single sample sequenced in a study of T cell responses to AZD1222 COVID-19 vaccine. Clones were sequenced by immunoSEQ multiplex PCR, and TCRdb holds only the in-frame ones, with some missing. The sample has about 140,000 clones; 80% to 90% are singletons. This specimen consisted of peripheral blood, obtained on day 0 of AZD1222 vaccination. Receptor source: an adult in good health.

This clone was seen more than once but under ten times. V usage is TRBV6-1 and J usage is TRBJ2-7; no reliable D call. Germline V gene lookup returns CDR1 MNHNS and CDR2 SASEGT. V lost 3 bases to trimming and J lost 3 bases, with 3 bases between them. The CDR3 extends over 11 amino acids. The chain's CDR3 is CASSENYEQYF. The CDR3 bases are TGTGCCAGCAGTGAGAACTACGAGCAGTACTTC.

This chain uses TRBV4-3 with TRBJ2-7; D gene ambiguous. V was trimmed by 4 bases and J by 3 bases, leaving 10 bases between them. This CDR3 has 13 residues. Germline values: CDR1 LGHNA, CDR2 YSLEER. The CDR3 is CASSLTENYEQYF. CDR3 DNA sequence: TGCGCCAGCAGCCTGACTGAGAACTACGAGCAGTACTTC.

The chain uses TRBV10-3 and TRBJ2-7; 8 nucleotides agree with TRBD1. J gave up 6 bases and V 4 bases, and 2 bases lay outside the gene matches. CDR3 length equals 12 residues. Germline V gene data show CDR1 as ENHRY and CDR2 as SYGVKD. CDR3: CAISGDRREQYF. The CDR3 DNA is TGTGCCATCAGTGGGGACAGGCGCGAGCAGTACTTC.

The chain joins TRBV4-3 to TRBJ2-1, with no clear D. The CDR3 covers 13 residues. Germline V gene data show CDR1 as LGHNA and CDR2 as YSLEER. Deletions cut 0 bases from V and 10 bases from J, with 10 bases between. CDR3 amino acids: CASSQDRLDEQFF. The CDR3 DNA reads as TGCGCCAGCAGCCAAGATCGACTTGACGAGCAGTTCTTC.

The chain links TRBV3-1 (or the pseudogene TRBV3-2) to TRBJ1-2; tentatively, D is TRBD1 (5 bases). Trimming removed 0 bases from V and 5 bases from J, with 10 bases in between. CDR3 length: 14 residues. The V gene's germline CDR1 is LGHDT and CDR2 YNNKEL (reference sequence). The CDR3 loop reads CASSQDGGEYGYTF. The CDR3 bases are TGTGCCAGCAGCCAAGATGGAGGGGAGTATGGCTACACCTTC.

This chain joins TRBV30 and TRBJ1-1; D gene unclear. The V end lost 0 bases, the J end lost 6 bases, and 8 bases lay between the germline ends. Germline V gene data show CDR1 as GTSNPN and CDR2 as SVGIG (reference sequence). This CDR3 contains 12 residues. Here the CDR3 DNA reads TGTGCCTGGAGTGTGTCCGGCGCTGAAGCTTTCTTT. Translation: CAWSVSGAEAFF.

The chain couples TRBV29-1 to TRBJ1-1; D remains unclear. V was trimmed by 1 base and J by 8 bases, leaving 11 bases between them. Germline CDR1 SQVTM, CDR2 ANQGSEA. This CDR3 region has 12 residues. DNA for the CDR3: TGCAGCGTTGAAGGAGGAGTCAGGGAAGCTTTCTTT. Amino acid sequence: CSVEGGVREAFF.

V usage is TRBV27 and J usage is TRBJ1-2, with 10 bases matching TRBD1. The CDR3 runs to 16 residues. Trimming removed 0 bases from V and 8 bases from J; junction bases left unmatched: 9. CDR1 is MNHEY and CDR2 is SMNVEV in the germline V gene (reference sequence). CDR3 protein: CASSLSGTGVLEGYTF. The CDR3 DNA follows: TGTGCCAGCAGTTTATCTGGGACAGGGGTATTGGAGGGCTACACCTTC.

This clone has a handful of counts. Other DNA variants within this sample encode the same CDR3. V usage is TRBV6-5 and J usage is TRBJ1-6; D not resolved. CDR3 length: 14 amino acids. Germline CDR1 is MNHEY and CDR2 is SVGAGI. V dropped 2 bases and J dropped 0 bases, with 2 bases sitting between them. CDR3 in DNA: TGTGCCAGCAGTTACAGCTCCTATAATTCACCCCTCCACTTT. It specifies CASSYSSYNSPLHF.